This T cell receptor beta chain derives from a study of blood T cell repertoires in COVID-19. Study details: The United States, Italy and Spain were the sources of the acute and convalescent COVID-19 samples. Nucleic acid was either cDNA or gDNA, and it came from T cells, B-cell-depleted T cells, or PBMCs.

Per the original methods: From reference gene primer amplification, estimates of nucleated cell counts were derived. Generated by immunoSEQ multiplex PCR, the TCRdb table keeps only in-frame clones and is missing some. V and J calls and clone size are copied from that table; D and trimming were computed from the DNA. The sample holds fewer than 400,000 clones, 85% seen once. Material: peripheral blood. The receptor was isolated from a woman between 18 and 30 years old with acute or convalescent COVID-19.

CDR3 amino acids: CASSVSLAGGYNEQFF. In nucleotides, the CDR3 is TGTGCCAGCAGCGTCTCACTAGCGGGAGGCTACAATGAGCAGTTCTTC. This chain links TRBV9 with TRBJ2-1, with 12 nucleotides matching TRBD2. The CDR3 sequence is 16 residues long. With V trimmed by 2 bases and J by 3 bases, 3 bases remained unmatched. Germline V lookup: CDR1 SGDLS, CDR2 YYNGEE.